This TCR beta chain comes out of a study of blood T cells in healthy people across ages. A note on this clonotype: What it recognizes is unknown.

Study-level results: Underestimates were what the diversity estimates from one million T cells were considered to be. TCR beta diversity per million T cells fell roughly linearly with age.

The CDR3 covers 13 residues. The germline V gene has CDR1 DFQATT and CDR2 SNEGSKA (reference sequence). Trimming cost V 0 bases and J 7 bases; bases outside gene matches: 4. A second 7 to 11 cycle PCR used barcoded and J-beta primers. One entry per CDR3 protein results from TCRdb running MiXCR on the 5' RACE reads. The sample records over 600,000 distinct CDR3 sequences, approximately 40% being singletons. Donors were healthy Caucasian individuals from Russia aged roughly 6 to 95. The sequence came from a man older than 75 in good health. Sequences were obtained from blood. The V and J genes are TRBV20-1 and TRBJ2-3, with 7 positions matching TRBD1. The CDR3 DNA follows: TGCAGTGCTAGAGAAGAGGGACAGAATACGCAGTATTTT. It codes for CSAREEGQNTQYF.